The rows below give T cell receptor beta chains drawn from one sample of a study of blood T cell repertoires in COVID-19. Generated by immunoSEQ multiplex PCR, the TCRdb table keeps only in-frame clones and is missing some. The sample has about 100,000 clones; more than 75% are singletons. Sequencing input: peripheral blood. The receptor set was obtained from a young man in a cohort sampled during active COVID-19. The CDR3 runs from the conserved cysteine through the conserved F or W. The D gene is left open where the match is weak. Not all rows give a size; the values are once, few, many and, for expanded clones, a class.

clone_size j_call cdr3_length v_call d_call cdr3_aa cdr3_nt
. TRBJ1-2 14 TRBV5-6 . CASSLGTGRGGYTF TGTGCCAGCAGCTTGGGAACAGGGCGAGGTGGCTACACCTTC
. TRBJ1-1 12 TRBV19 . CASSTGYPEAFF TGTGCCAGTAGCACAGGGTACCCTGAAGCTTTCTTT
. TRBJ2-2 14 TRBV7-2 . CASSPQVGTGELFF TGTGCCAGCAGCCCCCAGGTGGGCACCGGGGAGCTGTTTTTT
few TRBJ2-1 16 TRBV4-2 TRBD2 CASSSPSGGAGNEQFF TGTGCCAGCAGCTCGCCTAGCGGGGGGGCGGGGAATGAGCAGTTCTTC
. TRBJ1-1 14 TRBV18 . CASSPTQGTAEAFF TGTGCCAGCTCACCCACGCAGGGTACCGCTGAAGCTTTCTTT
. TRBJ2-4 16 TRBV3-1/TRBV3-2 . CASSQDYQVAKNIQYF TGTGCCAGCAGCCAAGATTACCAGGTAGCCAAAAACATTCAGTACTTC
few TRBJ2-7 13 TRBV7-2 TRBD2 CASSLGGGYEQYF TGTGCCAGCAGCTTAGGCGGGGGCTACGAGCAGTACTTC
. TRBJ1-5 17 TRBV15 TRBD1 CATSRDDRTGQGQPQHF TGTGCCACCAGCAGAGATGATCGGACAGGGCAAGGTCAGCCCCAGCATTTT
. TRBJ1-1 13 TRBV7-3 . CASSLTAGSEAFF TGTGCCAGCAGCTTAACGGCAGGGTCTGAAGCTTTCTTT
. TRBJ2-5 12 TRBV19 . CASMSSEETQYF TGTGCCAGTATGTCTAGCGAAGAGACCCAGTACTTC
. TRBJ2-1 14 TRBV19 . CASIGGSSYNEQFF TGTGCCAGTATAGGAGGAAGCTCCTACAATGAGCAGTTCTTC